This T cell receptor beta chain was identified in a study of T cells in Graves' hyperthyroidism and ophthalmopathy. Study-wide background: Peripheral blood specimens were obtained at initial diagnosis, prior to any treatment. Study findings and constraints: Through a model of 13 V-J features, ophthalmopathy was separated from stable hyperthyroidism.

Patients were excluded because of uncontrolled infection, other autoimmune disease, pregnancy or lactation. The study based diagnoses on clinical symptoms, serum thyroxine and TRAb, thyroid ultrasound and orbital computed tomography. The CDR3 is 14 residues long. V shed 2 bases, J shed 2 bases, and the junction held 3 bases outside the gene matches. CDR1 and CDR2 from the germline V gene are LNHNV and YYDKDF (reference sequence). To note about this clonotype: The antigen is undetermined.

RNA transcripts provided the source from which TCR beta CDR3 regions were amplified. An initial round of RT-PCR targeting the TCR CDR3 relied on the HTBI primer set. Each CDR3 protein is one row after TCRdb ran MiXCR on the multiplex PCR reads. The table shows roughly 800,000 distinct CDR3 sequences, with roughly 40% occurring only once. The sequenced sample consisted of blood. The rearrangement joins TRBV15 to TRBJ2-7; 7 bases line up with TRBD2. This receptor was identified in a young man with Graves' hyperthyroidism. This CDR3 is CATSRRGETYEQYF. The CDR3 bases are TGTGCCACCAGCAGACGGGGGGAAACCTACGAGCAGTACTTC.